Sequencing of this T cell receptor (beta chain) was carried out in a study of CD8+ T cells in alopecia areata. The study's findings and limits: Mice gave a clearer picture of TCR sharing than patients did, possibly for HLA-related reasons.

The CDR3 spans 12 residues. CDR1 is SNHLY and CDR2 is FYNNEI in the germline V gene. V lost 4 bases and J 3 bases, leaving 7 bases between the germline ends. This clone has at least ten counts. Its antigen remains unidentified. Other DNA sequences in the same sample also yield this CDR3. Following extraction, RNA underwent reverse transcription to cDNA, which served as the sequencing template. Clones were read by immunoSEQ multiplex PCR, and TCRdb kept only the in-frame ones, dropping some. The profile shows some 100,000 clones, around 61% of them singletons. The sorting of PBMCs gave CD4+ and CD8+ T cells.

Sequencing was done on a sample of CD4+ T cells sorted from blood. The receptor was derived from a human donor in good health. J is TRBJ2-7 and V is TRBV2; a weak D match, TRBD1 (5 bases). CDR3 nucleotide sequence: TGTGCCAGCAGTGGAGACAGCTACGAGCAGTACTTC. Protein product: CASSGDSYEQYF. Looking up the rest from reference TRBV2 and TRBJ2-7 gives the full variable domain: EPEVTQTPSHQVTQMGQEVILRCVPISNHLYFYWYRQILGQKVEFLVSFYNNEISEKSEIFDDQFSVERPDGSNFTLKIRSTKLEDSAMYFCASSGDSYEQYFGPGTRLTVT.